The 29 T cell receptor beta chains below come from one sample, sequenced in a study of cytomegalovirus exposure and HLA in healthy donors. The PCR used 60 Vbeta and 13 Jbeta primers. Profiling relied on immunoSEQ multiplex PCR, and the TCRdb table lists in-frame clones only, not all of them. Here the sample spans 120,000 or so clones, over 60% being singletons. The sequenced sample consisted of PBMCs. These receptors all stem from a young man in good health and CMV-seronegative.

The V and J genes are TRBV19 and TRBJ1-3; 11 nucleotides agree with TRBD1. CDR1 and CDR2 from the germline V gene are LNHDA and SQIVND (reference sequence). V dropped 5 bases and J dropped 2; count of bases not matched to a gene: 5. CDR3 length: 16 residues. The CDR3 DNA reads as TGTGCCAGTAGTCACGGACAGGGGGCCGCTGGAAACACCATATATTTT. As protein: CASSHGQGAAGNTIYF.

This clone was recorded a few times. The chain is built from TRBV6-5 and TRBJ2-2; TRBD1 is a possible D gene (5 bases). The CDR3 runs 14 residues. The V gene lost 4 bases and the J gene lost 2 bases, with 8 bases spanning the gap. Germline loops: CDR1 MNHEY, CDR2 SVGAGI. DNA for the CDR3: TGTGCCAGCAGTTCGACAGTAAACACCGGGGAGCTGTTTTTT. The encoded protein is CASSSTVNTGELFF.

The chain uses TRBV9 and TRBJ2-7; D remains ambiguous. Germline CDR1 SGDLS, CDR2 YYNGEE. The CDR3 covers 14 residues. Trimming cost V 4 bases and J 6 bases, with 17 bases left between them. This CDR3 is CASSPSGIAGEQYF. CDR3 coding DNA: TGTGCCAGCAGCCCCTCAGGAATCGCCGGCGAGCAGTACTTC.

This clone has just one count. The genes are TRBV7-8 and TRBJ2-1; possibly TRBD2 for D (6 bases). Deletions cut 4 bases from V and 5 bases from J, with 12 bases between. CDR3 length equals 14 residues. Per germline, CDR1 SGHVS and CDR2 FQNEAQ. The CDR3 spells CASSYGTFNNEQFF. The CDR3, as DNA: TGTGCCAGCAGCTACGGGACTTTTAACAATGAGCAGTTCTTC. The full variable domain, in which reference TRBV7-8 and TRBJ2-1 provide the parts outside the CDR3, is GAGVSQSPRYKVAKRGQDVALRCDPISGHVSLFWYQQALGQGPEFLTYFQNEAQLDKSGLPSDRFFAERPEGSVSTLKIQRTQQEDSAVYLCASSYGTFNNEQFFGPGTRLTVL.

CDR3 nucleotide sequence: TGTGCCAGCTCGTCCTCAACGGGCACAGATACGCAGTATTTT. Its protein product is CASSSSTGTDTQYF. The chain is built from TRBV18 and TRBJ2-3, with no clear D. The CDR3 is made up of 14 amino acids. Deletions cut 6 bases from V and 1 base from J, with 11 bases between. The V gene's germline CDR1 is KGHSH and CDR2 LQKENI.

This sequence joins TRBV7-9 and TRBJ1-3; TRBD1 might be the D (5 bases). The CDR3 totals 15 residues. The ends were cut back, 6 bases at V and 0 bases at J, with 12 bases in the middle. Germline lookup yields CDR1 SEHNR and CDR2 FQNEAQ (reference sequence). The CDR3 nucleotides read TGTGCCAGCAGTTCAATACAGGTCTCTGGAAACACCATATATTTT. It translates to CASSSIQVSGNTIYF.

The chain combines TRBV5-8 with TRBJ1-1; the D gene is possibly TRBD1 (6 bases). Germline assignment: CDR1 SGHTS and CDR2 YDEGEE. The CDR3 spans 14 residues. Trimming removed 1 base at V and 10 bases at J, with 17 bases between. Written as DNA, the CDR3 is TGTGCCAGCAGCTTGTTGGGGGCAGGGGCCGTAGCTTTCTTT. Translated, it gives CASSLLGAGAVAFF.

This rearrangement joins TRBV27 to TRBJ2-1, with 7 bases lining up with TRBD2. The V gene end was trimmed by 3 bases and the J gene end by 6 bases; junction bases not matched to a gene: 5. Germline V CDR1 and CDR2: MNHEY, SMNVEV (reference sequence). The CDR3 loop spans 14 amino acids. This CDR3 reads CASSFRGRVNEQFF. The CDR3 coding sequence is TGTGCCAGCAGTTTCCGTGGGAGGGTCAATGAGCAGTTCTTC.

The rearrangement joins TRBV5-6 to TRBJ1-3, with D possibly being TRBD1 (5 bases). The CDR3 sequence is 16 residues long. Germline CDR1 and CDR2: SGHDT and YYEEEE. V lost 0 bases and J 2 bases, leaving 12 bases between the germline ends. The CDR3 coding sequence is TGTGCCAGCAGCTTGGATTTCGCGGGGGCTGGAAACACCATATATTTT. Encoded protein: CASSLDFAGAGNTIYF.

V usage is TRBV10-3 and J usage is TRBJ1-2; 9 nucleotides match TRBD1. This CDR3 has 12 amino acids. CDR1 is ENHRY and CDR2 is SYGVKD in the germline V gene. Trimming cost V 8 bases and J 4 bases; bases outside gene matches: 2. The CDR3 DNA sequence: TGTGCCATCGGGGACAGGGCCTATGGCTACACCTTC. Its translation: CAIGDRAYGYTF.

The chain uses TRBV6-1 and TRBJ1-4; D gene unclear. Germline values: CDR1 MNHNS, CDR2 SASEGT. The CDR3 loop spans 15 amino acids. The ends were cut back, 5 bases at V and 10 bases at J, with 20 bases in the middle. The chain's CDR3 is CASSSNGVTGRKLFF. In DNA form, the CDR3 reads TGTGCCAGCAGTTCGAACGGGGTGACTGGTAGAAAACTGTTTTTT.

Written as DNA, the CDR3 is TGTGCCAGCTCATTTTGGACTAGCGGACCTCGCCACAATGAGCAGTTCTTC. It codes for CASSFWTSGPRHNEQFF. The genes are TRBV18 and TRBJ2-1, with 10 nucleotides matching TRBD2. Trimming took 5 bases from V and 5 from J; bases not matched to a gene: 12. Looked up from germline, CDR1 is KGHSH and CDR2 is LQKENI. CDR3 length: 17 amino acids.

V usage is TRBV5-6 and J usage is TRBJ2-5; 12 nucleotides match TRBD2. J gave up 5 bases and V 3 bases, and 11 bases lay outside the gene matches. CDR1 is SGHDT and CDR2 is YYEEEE in the germline V gene. The CDR3 totals 17 residues. Here the CDR3 DNA reads TGTGCCAGCAGCTGGAGGGTGACTAGCGGGAGACGGGAGACCCAGTACTTC. This gives the protein CASSWRVTSGRRETQYF.

This clone showed up just once. CDR3 amino acids: CASSLGSDLRKHF. In nucleotides, the CDR3 is TGTGCCAGCAGTTTGGGGAGCGACCTTCGAAAGCATTTT. The chain joins TRBV28 to TRBJ1-5, with D unresolved. V dropped 3 bases and J dropped 14 bases, with 17 bases sitting between them. This CDR3 region has 13 residues. The germline V gene encodes CDR1 MDHEN and CDR2 SYDVKM. The entire variable domain, with the rest obtained from reference TRBV28 and TRBJ1-5, is as follows: DVKVTQSSRYLVKRTGEKVFLECVQDMDHENMFWYRQDPGLGLRLIYFSYDVKMKEKGDIPEGYSVSREKKERFSLILESASTNQTSMYLCASSLGSDLRKHFGDGTRLSIL.

The V gene is TRBV5-1, the J gene TRBJ2-7; TRBD1 matches at 8 bases. The germline V gene encodes CDR1 SGHRS and CDR2 YFSETQ. V was clipped by 0 bases and J by 1 base; unmatched bases: 6. The CDR3 runs to 16 residues. As DNA, the CDR3 is TGCGCCAGCAGCTTGGGGGGGACAGGTGCATCCTACGAGCAGTACTTC. Translating it yields CASSLGGTGASYEQYF.

The V gene is TRBV4-2, the J gene TRBJ1-2, with D uncertain. Between the trimmed V and J ends, which lost 4 bases and 2 bases, there was a span of 14 bases. Germline CDR1 LGHNA, CDR2 YNFKEQ. There are 15 residues in the CDR3. The chain's CDR3 is CASSLGEAPNYGYTF. Here the CDR3 DNA reads TGTGCCAGCAGCCTGGGAGAGGCCCCAAACTATGGCTACACCTTC.

The genes are TRBV6-5 and TRBJ2-7; possible D gene TRBD2, 5 bases. Trimming removed 6 bases from V and 4 bases from J, with 19 bases in between. The germline V gene encodes CDR1 MNHEY and CDR2 SVGAGI. The CDR3 consists of 15 residues. This CDR3 is CASREEDGVTYEQYF. CDR3 nucleotides: TGTGCCAGCAGGGAGGAGGACGGAGTTACGTACGAGCAGTACTTC.

CDR3 bases: TGTGCCAGCAGCCGGGTCGATAGGGCCAAAAACATTCAGTACTTC. It yields the protein CASSRVDRAKNIQYF. The chain links TRBV28 to TRBJ2-4; no clear D. V was pared by 6 bases and J by 1 base, with 13 bases between. This CDR3 contains 15 residues. In germline, CDR1 is MDHEN, CDR2 SYDVKM.

This clone was observed a few times. The chain joins TRBV9 to TRBJ1-1, with 9 nucleotides matching TRBD1. Germline V gives CDR1 SGDLS, CDR2 YYNGEE. The CDR3 covers 17 residues. V was clipped by 0 bases and J by 5 bases; unmatched bases: 11. This CDR3 reads CASSVDETGGIKTEAFF. CDR3 nucleotide sequence: TGTGCCAGCAGCGTAGACGAAACAGGGGGCATAAAAACTGAAGCTTTCTTT.

The chain uses TRBV7-9 and TRBJ2-2; 11 bases fit TRBD2. Germline trimming cut 0 bases from V and 4 bases from J; bases unmatched to any gene: 1. This CDR3 spans 16 amino acids. Germline lookup yields CDR1 SEHNR and CDR2 FQNEAQ (reference sequence). The CDR3: CASSLALAGGTGELFF. In DNA, the CDR3 is TGTGCCAGCAGCTTAGCGCTAGCGGGAGGCACCGGGGAGCTGTTTTTT. Full variable domain (outside the CDR3, taken from reference TRBV7-9 and TRBJ2-2): DTGVSQNPRHKITKRGQNVTFRCDPISEHNRLYWYRQTLGQGPEFLTYFQNEAQLEKSRLLSDRFSAERPKGSFSTLEIQRTEQGDSAMYLCASSLALAGGTGELFFGEGSRLTVL.

The chain carries TRBV6-4 and TRBJ1-5; the D gene is possibly TRBD1 (6 bases). Germline V CDR1 and CDR2: MRHNA, SNTAGT. V was shortened by 10 bases and J by 0 bases, with 13 bases between the two germline ends. This CDR3 contains 14 residues. The DNA for the CDR3 is TGTGCCATACCCAGGGGCTATAGCAATCAGCCCCAGCATTTT. Protein product: CAIPRGYSNQPQHF.

The chain links TRBV7-9 to TRBJ1-2; no firm D call. Germline V gene data show CDR1 as SEHNR and CDR2 as FQNEAQ (reference sequence). V lost 0 bases and J 2 bases, leaving 10 bases between the germline ends. CDR3 size: 15 residues. The CDR3 sequence: CASSLAQAGNYGYTF. The CDR3 DNA reads TGTGCCAGCAGCTTAGCGCAAGCAGGAAACTATGGCTACACCTTC. Looking up the rest from reference TRBV7-9 and TRBJ1-2 gives the full variable domain: DTGVSQNPRHKITKRGQNVTFRCDPISEHNRLYWYRQTLGQGPEFLTYFQNEAQLEKSRLLSDRFSAERPKGSFSTLEIQRTEQGDSAMYLCASSLAQAGNYGYTFGSGTRLTVV.

The rearrangement joins TRBV19 to TRBJ2-3, with D maybe TRBD2 (6 bases). Trimming took 5 bases from V and 1 from J, leaving 13 bases between them. The V gene's germline CDR1 is LNHDA and CDR2 SQIVND (reference sequence). The CDR3 runs to 15 residues. The CDR3 here is CASSDRGGGTDTQYF. The CDR3 bases are TGTGCCAGTAGTGACCGCGGCGGGGGCACAGATACGCAGTATTTT.

The chain couples TRBV7-6 to TRBJ1-2; D not certain. Trimming took 4 bases from V and 7 from J, leaving 19 bases between them. CDR3 length equals 15 residues. Germline CDR1 SGHVS, CDR2 FNYEAQ. The CDR3 protein is CASSYGRRAPGGYTF. For the CDR3, the DNA is TGTGCCAGCAGCTATGGGAGGAGGGCGCCTGGTGGCTACACCTTC.

The chain joins TRBV19 to TRBJ2-7, with 9 bases fitting TRBD1. In germline, CDR1 is LNHDA, CDR2 SQIVND (reference sequence). With V trimmed by 2 bases and J by 5 bases, 4 bases remained unmatched. This CDR3 region has 14 residues. The CDR3 is CASSIRQGVNEQYF. For the CDR3, the DNA is TGTGCCAGTAGTATACGACAGGGGGTGAACGAGCAGTACTTC.

This clone was seen just once. V is TRBV18 and J is TRBJ2-2; 11 nucleotides match TRBD2. V shed 2 bases and J 2 bases; nucleotides not matched to a gene: 4. The germline CDR1 and CDR2 sequences are KGHSH and LQKENI. CDR3 length equals 17 residues. The CDR3 sequence: CASSPARLAGNTGELFF. CDR3 nucleotide sequence: TGTGCCAGCTCACCAGCGAGACTAGCGGGAAACACCGGGGAGCTGTTTTTT.

The V call is TRBV6-5, the J call TRBJ2-2; a possible D gene is TRBD2 (6 bases). CDR1 is MNHEY and CDR2 is SVGAGI in the germline V gene. V was cut by 6 bases and J by 3 bases, with 11 bases left in between. The CDR3 spans 14 residues. The CDR3 nucleotides read TGTGCCAGCAGGCCGGAGGGTTACACCGGGGAGCTGTTTTTT. It specifies CASRPEGYTGELFF.

This clone was counted only a few times. CDR3 amino acids: CASSYSSRNTEAFF. The CDR3 DNA reads as TGTGCCAGCAGTTACTCGAGCCGGAACACTGAAGCTTTCTTT. The chain uses TRBV6-6 and TRBJ1-1; D gene ambiguous. This CDR3 comprises 14 residues. Germline CDR1 MNHNY, CDR2 SVGAGI (reference sequence). V was shortened by 0 bases and J by 1 base, with 6 bases between the two germline ends.

The rearrangement links TRBV7-9 to TRBJ2-4; 8 positions match TRBD1. This CDR3 spans 16 amino acids. V lost 5 bases and J lost 0; bases outside the gene matches: 6. Germline CDR1 and CDR2: SEHNR and FQNEAQ (reference sequence). CDR3 region: CASSPQGDGAKNIQYF. The CDR3 nucleotides read TGTGCCAGCAGCCCACAGGGGGATGGAGCCAAAAACATTCAGTACTTC.